This T cell receptor (beta chain) is drawn from a study of identical twins. CDR3 length: 15 residues. Germline-derived CDR1 and CDR2 are SNHLY and FYNNEI. Trimming took 4 bases from V and 4 from J; bases not matched to a gene: 4. The donors were all healthy and Caucasian. A universal primer site arose from template switching, and cDNA bore unique molecular identifiers. TCRdb re-called the 5' RACE reads through MiXCR, storing one row per CDR3 protein. Here the sample spans 500,000 to 600,000 distinct CDR3 sequences, roughly 21% being singletons. This clonotype was recorded a few times. This sample also appeared in a second study, on T cells expressing NK-cell markers. That paper notes: The CD3+CD56-NKG2C+ fraction of a handful of donors was also led by these clonotypes.

The sequence was obtained from a young woman in good health. Sequenced sample: CD4+ T cells sorted from blood. The chain recombines TRBV2 with TRBJ2-2; 9 positions match TRBD2. The CDR3 DNA reads as TGTGCCAGCAGTGCTAGCGGGGTTATCACCGGGGAGCTGTTTTTT. Protein sequence: CASSASGVITGELFF.